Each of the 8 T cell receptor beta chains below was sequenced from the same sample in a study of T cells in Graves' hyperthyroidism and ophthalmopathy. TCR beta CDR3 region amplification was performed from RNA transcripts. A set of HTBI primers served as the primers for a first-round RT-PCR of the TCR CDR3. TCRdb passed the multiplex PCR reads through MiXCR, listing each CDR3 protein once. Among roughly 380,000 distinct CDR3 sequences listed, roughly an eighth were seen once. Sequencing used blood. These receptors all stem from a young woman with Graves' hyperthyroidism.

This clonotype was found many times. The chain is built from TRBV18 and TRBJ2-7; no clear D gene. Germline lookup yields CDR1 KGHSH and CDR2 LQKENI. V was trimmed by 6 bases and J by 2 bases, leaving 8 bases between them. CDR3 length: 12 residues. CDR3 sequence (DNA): TGTGCCAGCTCCCCCGATACCTACGAGCAGTACTTC. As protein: CASSPDTYEQYF.

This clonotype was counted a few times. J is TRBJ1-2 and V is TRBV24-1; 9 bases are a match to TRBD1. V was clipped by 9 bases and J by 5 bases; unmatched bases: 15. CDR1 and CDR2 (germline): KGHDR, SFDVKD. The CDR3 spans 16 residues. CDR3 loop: CATVRQPDRGKYGYTF. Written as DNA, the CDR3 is TGTGCCACCGTTAGACAACCGGACAGGGGAAAGTATGGCTACACCTTC.

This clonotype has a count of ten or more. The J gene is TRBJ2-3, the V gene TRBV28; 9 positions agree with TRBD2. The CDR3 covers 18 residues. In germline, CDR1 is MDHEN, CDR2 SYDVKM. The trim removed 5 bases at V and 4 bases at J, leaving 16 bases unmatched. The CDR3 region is CASSPSLSGRRGADTQYF. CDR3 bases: TGTGCCAGCAGTCCCTCTCTTAGCGGGAGACGGGGGGCAGATACGCAGTATTTT.

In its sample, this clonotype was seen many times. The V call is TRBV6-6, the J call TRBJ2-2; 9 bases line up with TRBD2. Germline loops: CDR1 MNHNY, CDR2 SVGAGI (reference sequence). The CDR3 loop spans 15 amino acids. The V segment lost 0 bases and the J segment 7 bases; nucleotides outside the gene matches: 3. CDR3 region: CASSYSLAGNGELFF. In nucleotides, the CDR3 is TGTGCCAGCAGTTACTCGCTAGCGGGAAACGGGGAGCTGTTTTTT.

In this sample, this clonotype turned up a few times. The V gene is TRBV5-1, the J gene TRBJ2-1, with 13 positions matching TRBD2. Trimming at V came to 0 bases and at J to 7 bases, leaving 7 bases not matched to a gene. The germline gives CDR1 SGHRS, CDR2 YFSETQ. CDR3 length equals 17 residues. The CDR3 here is CASSLGGTSGIYNEQFF. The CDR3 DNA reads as TGCGCCAGCAGCTTGGGGGGGACTAGCGGGATTTATAATGAGCAGTTCTTC. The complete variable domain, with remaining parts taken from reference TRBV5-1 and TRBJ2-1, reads KAGVTQTPRYLIKTRGQQVTLSCSPISGHRSVSWYQQTPGQGLQFLFEYFSETQRNKGNFPGRFSGRQFSNSRSEMNVSTLELGDSALYLCASSLGGTSGIYNEQFFGPGTRLTVL.

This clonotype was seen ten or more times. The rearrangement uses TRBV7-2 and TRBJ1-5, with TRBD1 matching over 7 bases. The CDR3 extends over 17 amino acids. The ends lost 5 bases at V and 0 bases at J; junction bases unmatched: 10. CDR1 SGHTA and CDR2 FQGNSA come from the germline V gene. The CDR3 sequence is CASSPQGPLYSNQPQHF. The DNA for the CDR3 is TGTGCCAGCAGCCCACAGGGGCCACTATATAGCAATCAGCCCCAGCATTTT.

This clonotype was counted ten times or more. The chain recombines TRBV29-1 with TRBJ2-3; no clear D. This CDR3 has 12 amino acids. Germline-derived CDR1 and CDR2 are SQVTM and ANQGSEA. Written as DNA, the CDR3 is TGCACCTGTACCCAACAGACAGATACGCAGTATTTT. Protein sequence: CTCTQQTDTQYF.

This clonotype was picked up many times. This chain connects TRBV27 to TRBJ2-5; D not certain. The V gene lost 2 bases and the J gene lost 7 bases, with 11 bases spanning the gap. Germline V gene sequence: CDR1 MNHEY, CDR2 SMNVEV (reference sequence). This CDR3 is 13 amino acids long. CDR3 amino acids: CASSLMGKGTQYF. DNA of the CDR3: TGTGCCAGCAGTTTAATGGGGAAGGGGACCCAGTACTTC.